This T cell receptor beta chain came from a study of T cells in Graves' hyperthyroidism and ophthalmopathy. Using RNA transcripts as the source, TCR beta CDR3 regions were amplified. TCR CDR3 underwent first-round RT-PCR with the HTBI primer set. TCRdb passed the multiplex PCR reads through MiXCR, listing each CDR3 protein once. The data show about 180,000 distinct CDR3 sequences, about a sixth seen once. V was trimmed by 3 bases and J by 4 bases, leaving 10 bases between them. Germline loops: CDR1 SGHAT, CDR2 FQDESV (reference sequence). The length of the CDR3 is 14 residues. The sample holds one count of this clonotype.

The rearrangement links TRBV11-1 to TRBJ2-1, with D uncertain. The sequence was collected from a woman aged 50 to 60 with Graves' hyperthyroidism. What was sequenced was blood. Here the CDR3 DNA reads TGTGCCAGCAGCTTTGGACGGAGTTACAATGAGCAGTTCTTC. Translated: CASSFGRSYNEQFF.